Each of the 3 T cell receptor beta chains below was sequenced from the same sample in a study of blood T cell repertoires in COVID-19. Assay: immunoSEQ multiplex PCR; the TCRdb copy retains only in-frame clones and omits some. The sample has around 430,000 clones, 80% to 90% seen once. Sequencing input: PBMCs or T cells enriched from blood (not recorded which). These receptors originate from a woman between 50 and 59 years old who had recovered from COVID-19.

The chain couples TRBV18 to TRBJ1-4, with D unclear. This CDR3 region has 14 residues. The V end was cut by 3 bases, the J end by 8 bases, with 13 bases between. The germline CDR1 and CDR2 sequences are KGHSH and LQKENI. The CDR3 protein is CASSPPTGREKLFF. CDR3 DNA sequence: TGTGCCAGCTCACCCCCTACGGGGAGGGAAAAACTGTTTTTT.

The chain links TRBV4-1 to TRBJ1-4; D is ambiguous. The CDR3 consists of 15 residues. V shed 1 base and J shed 0 bases, with 6 bases lying between them. CDR1 and CDR2 from the germline V gene are MGHRA and YSYEKL. The CDR3 spells CASSQVRATNEKLFF. In DNA form, the CDR3 reads TGCGCCAGCAGCCAAGTTCGTGCAACTAATGAAAAACTGTTTTTT.

This clone showed up just a few times. The CDR3 DNA reads TGTGCCAGCAGCCTGCCGGGACAGGGGAAGTTGTTTGCTAATGAAAAACTGTTTTTT. Translation: CASSLPGQGKLFANEKLFF. J is TRBJ1-4 and V is TRBV7-9; TRBD1 matches at 10 bases. There are 19 residues in the CDR3. V shed 5 bases and J 3 bases; nucleotides not matched to a gene: 15. Germline CDR1 and CDR2: SEHNR and FQNEAQ (reference sequence).